Each of the 27 T cell receptor beta chains below was sequenced from the same sample in a study of OX40 agonist ivuxolimab in advanced cancers. TCRdb's table, derived via immunoSEQ multiplex PCR, lists solely in-frame clones and lacks some. The sample shows some 70,000 clones, about 80% of them seen only once. The sequences come from CD4+ or CD8+ T cells sorted from blood, collected in a trial of the OX40 agonist ivuxolimab. The receptors were gathered from an adult with an advanced solid tumor such as melanoma, head and neck, liver or kidney cancer.

CDR3 protein: CAWSAGLAGYNEQFF. The DNA for the CDR3 is TGTGCCTGGAGTGCAGGACTAGCGGGTTACAATGAGCAGTTCTTC. The rearrangement joins TRBV30 to TRBJ2-1; 11 positions match TRBD2. With V trimmed by 1 base and J by 4 bases, 3 bases remained unmatched. This CDR3 spans 15 amino acids. CDR1 GTSNPN and CDR2 SVGIG come from the germline V gene (reference sequence).

The gene calls are TRBV7-2 and TRBJ2-5; D might be TRBD2 (6 bases). CDR1 and CDR2 from the germline V gene are SGHTA and FQGNSA. V was trimmed by 4 bases and J by 5 bases, leaving 20 bases between them. The CDR3 totals 16 residues. In DNA, the CDR3 is TGTGCCAGCAGCTACCGGTTGCGGGAAGGTCAGGAGACCCAGTACTTC. Protein product: CASSYRLREGQETQYF. Full variable domain (outside the CDR3, taken from reference TRBV7-2 and TRBJ2-5): GAGVSQSPSNKVTEKGKDVELRCDPISGHTALYWYRQSLGQGLEFLIYFQGNSAPDKSGLPSDRFSAERTGGSVSTLTIQRTQQEDSAVYLCASSYRLREGQETQYFGPGTRLLVL.

As regards this clone: Within the sample, other DNA sequences also encode this same CDR3. The chain links TRBV27 to TRBJ1-6; 9 positions agree with TRBD1. Germline V gene data show CDR1 as MNHEY and CDR2 as SMNVEV (reference sequence). V lost 0 bases to trimming and J lost 7 bases; unmatched junction nucleotides: 4. The CDR3 runs to 16 residues. CDR3 amino acids: CASSLSGTGLNSPLHF. CDR3 sequence (DNA): TGTGCCAGCAGTTTATCGGGGACAGGGCTGAATTCACCCCTCCACTTT.

The genes are TRBV6-4 and TRBJ1-2, with TRBD1 identical over 9 bases. In germline, CDR1 is MRHNA, CDR2 SNTAGT. V shed 6 bases, J shed 1 base, and the junction held 6 bases outside the gene matches. This CDR3 region has 15 residues. The CDR3 DNA follows: TGTGCCAGCAGAGGGGACAGGGAGGGTAACTATGGCTACACCTTC. Protein: CASRGDREGNYGYTF.

The genes are TRBV6-4 and TRBJ2-1; perhaps TRBD2 as D (5 bases). CDR3 length: 15 residues. CDR1 is MRHNA and CDR2 is SNTAGT in the germline V gene. V lost 6 bases and J lost 9, with 21 bases in between. The CDR3 nucleotides read TGTGCCAGCAGCACGGAGGCCCTCCCTGCGGTTGAGCAGTTCTTC. Translating it yields CASSTEALPAVEQFF.

This rearrangement joins TRBV2 to TRBJ2-3; perhaps TRBD2 as D (6 bases). Deletions cut 4 bases from V and 9 bases from J, with 11 bases between. Germline CDR1 reads SNHLY; CDR2 reads FYNNEI. The CDR3 loop spans 12 amino acids. CDR3 coding DNA: TGTGCCAGCAGTGGGGGCGGGGCGACGCAGTATTTT. Translation gives CASSGGGATQYF.

This CDR3 is CASSQSGGFQWNQPQHF. The CDR3 DNA is TGCGCCAGCAGCCAATCCGGAGGGTTTCAGTGGAATCAGCCCCAGCATTTT. This chain connects TRBV4-1 to TRBJ1-5; D remains ambiguous. The V end was cut by 2 bases, the J end by 4 bases, with 18 bases between. The CDR3 loop spans 17 amino acids. Germline-derived CDR1 and CDR2 are MGHRA and YSYEKL.

This clone appeared once. V gene TRBV5-4 combines with J gene TRBJ2-3; D perhaps matches TRBD2 (5 bases). V lost 4 bases, J lost 2 bases, and 11 bases lay in between. This CDR3 has 14 amino acids. Looked up from germline, CDR1 is SGHNT and CDR2 is YYREEE (reference sequence). The CDR3 bases are TGTGCCAGCAGCCTAGCCCCGCACACAGATACGCAGTATTTT. It specifies CASSLAPHTDTQYF.

CDR3 region: CASSPGQGNTEAFF. CDR3 coding DNA: TGTGCCAGCAGCCCGGGACAGGGGAACACTGAAGCTTTCTTT. J is TRBJ1-1 and V is TRBV9; 9 bases agree with TRBD1. Germline CDR1 and CDR2: SGDLS and YYNGEE. This CDR3 has 14 residues. V was pared by 4 bases and J by 1 base, with 2 bases of the junction left unmatched. The whole variable domain, filled in from reference TRBV9 and TRBJ1-1, reads DSGVTQTPKHLITATGQRVTLRCSPRSGDLSVYWYQQSLDQGLQFLIQYYNGEERAKGNILERFSAQQFPDLHSELNLSSLELGDSALYFCASSPGQGNTEAFFGQGTRLTVV.

V and J are TRBV11-2 and TRBJ1-4; maybe TRBD1 (6 bases). The ends were cut back, 5 bases at V and 14 bases at J, with 24 bases in the middle. CDR3 length: 15 amino acids. Germline V gene lookup returns CDR1 SGHAT and CDR2 FQNNGV. The CDR3 DNA is TGTGCCAGCAGCCGCATCGGGGGGCCGCCCGGAGTTCTGTTTTTT. Translated: CASSRIGGPPGVLFF.

The rearrangement uses TRBV19 and TRBJ2-2, with 8 bases fitting TRBD1. The CDR3 contains 15 residues. The junction had 5 bases not matched to a gene; V was cut back by 5 bases and J by 3 bases. CDR1 is LNHDA and CDR2 is SQIVND in the germline V gene (reference sequence). The CDR3, as DNA: TGTGCCAGTAGTTACGGGACAGGAGACACCGGGGAGCTGTTTTTT. It translates to CASSYGTGDTGELFF.

The CDR3 DNA follows: TGTGCCAGCAGCGTAGACAACACTGAAGCTTTCTTT. Residues: CASSVDNTEAFF. The chain recombines TRBV7-3 with TRBJ1-1; no clear D gene. Germline lookup yields CDR1 SGHTA and CDR2 FQGTGA. The V end lost 5 bases, the J end lost 2 bases, and 6 bases lay between the germline ends. The CDR3 covers 12 residues.

Written as DNA, the CDR3 is TGTGCCAGCAGCAAAGAGTCCGGGGCCCATGAGCAGTTCTTC. It is translated as CASSKESGAHEQFF. The J gene is TRBJ2-1, the V gene TRBV5-4; D is tentatively TRBD1 or TRBD2 (5 bases each). Trimming cost V 4 bases and J 8 bases, with 16 bases left between them. The CDR3 spans 14 residues. The germline V gene has CDR1 SGHNT and CDR2 YYREEE (reference sequence). Variable domain in full (rest from reference TRBV5-4 and TRBJ2-1): ETGVTQSPTHLIKTRGQQVTLRCSSQSGHNTVSWYQQALGQGPQFIFQYYREEENGRGNFPPRFSGLQFPNYSSELNVNALELDDSALYLCASSKESGAHEQFFGPGTRLTVL.

The J gene is TRBJ2-2, the V gene TRBV6-1, with 7 bases that match TRBD1. Germline V gives CDR1 MNHNS, CDR2 SASEGT. V shed 6 bases, J shed 5 bases, and the junction held 6 bases outside the gene matches. The CDR3 has 14 amino acids. DNA of the CDR3: TGTGCCAGCAGCGAAAGGGGGCGAACCGGGGAGCTGTTTTTT. As protein: CASSERGRTGELFF.

This rearrangement joins TRBV5-1 to TRBJ2-3, with 14 bases matching TRBD2. The V and J ends lost 4 bases and 4 bases, in that order; junction bases with no gene match: 2. Per germline, CDR1 SGHRS and CDR2 YFSETQ. This CDR3 comprises 15 residues. CDR3 sequence (DNA): TGCGCCAGCAGCCTGGGACTAGCGGGAGCAGATACGCAGTATTTT. This sequence encodes CASSLGLAGADTQYF.

The rearrangement joins TRBV6-1 to TRBJ1-2; possible D gene TRBD1, 5 bases. Germline V gene sequence: CDR1 MNHNS, CDR2 SASEGT. Deletions cut 7 bases from V and 2 bases from J, with 11 bases between. This CDR3 is built from 13 residues. The CDR3, as DNA: TGTGCCAGCATTGGGGCAGCCAACTATGGCTACACCTTC. Residues: CASIGAANYGYTF.

This clone was observed a few times. The V call is TRBV11-2, the J call TRBJ1-5; D may be TRBD1 (5 bases). From germline, CDR1 is SGHAT and CDR2 FQNNGV. The V gene lost 0 bases and the J gene lost 4 bases, with 10 bases spanning the gap. This CDR3 is built from 15 residues. The CDR3 coding sequence is TGTGCCAGCAGCTTAGAACCAGGGCCTAATCAGCCCCAGCATTTT. Translating it yields CASSLEPGPNQPQHF.

The chain employs TRBV19 and TRBJ1-5; D is undetermined. V lost 3 bases, J lost 3 bases, and 9 bases lay in between. Looked up from germline, CDR1 is LNHDA and CDR2 is SQIVND (reference sequence). The CDR3 consists of 14 residues. CDR3 loop: CASSMGRPNQPQHF. CDR3 DNA sequence: TGTGCCAGTAGTATGGGAAGACCCAATCAGCCCCAGCATTTT.

The CDR3 region has the DNA TGTGCCAGCAGCTCCCGGGGGTTGGGGACCGGGGAGCTGTTTTTT. Protein sequence: CASSSRGLGTGELFF. The chain combines TRBV7-2 with TRBJ2-2; maybe TRBD2 (6 bases). V gave up 4 bases and J gave up 5 bases, with 14 bases separating them. The CDR3 has 15 residues. Germline CDR1 SGHTA, CDR2 FQGNSA. The full variable domain, completed using reference TRBV7-2 and TRBJ2-2, is GAGVSQSPSNKVTEKGKDVELRCDPISGHTALYWYRQSLGQGLEFLIYFQGNSAPDKSGLPSDRFSAERTGGSVSTLTIQRTQQEDSAVYLCASSSRGLGTGELFFGEGSRLTVL.

The V call is TRBV7-2, the J call TRBJ2-2, with 13 bases matching TRBD2. The CDR3 is made up of 15 amino acids. Germline lookup yields CDR1 SGHTA and CDR2 FQGNSA. V shed 7 bases and J 6 bases; nucleotides not matched to a gene: 5. CDR3 residues: CASTLTSGRAGELFF. DNA for the CDR3: TGTGCCAGCACCCTCACTAGCGGGAGGGCCGGGGAGCTGTTTTTT.

The table lists this clone with a count of one. This chain joins TRBV5-4 and TRBJ2-7, with D maybe TRBD1 (6 bases). The CDR3 contains 14 residues. CDR1 is SGHNT and CDR2 is YYREEE in the germline V gene (reference sequence). Trimming cost V 1 base and J 6 bases, with 14 bases left between them. The CDR3 region has the DNA TGTGCCAGCAGCTTGACAGGGTGGGTGGGCGAGCAGTACTTC. Its translation is CASSLTGWVGEQYF.

The chain joins TRBV13 to TRBJ1-1; D gene uncertain. This CDR3 has 14 amino acids. Germline V gives CDR1 PRHDT, CDR2 FYEKMQ (reference sequence). Trimming pared 6 bases from V and 0 bases from J, leaving 11 bases between. CDR3 DNA: TGTGCCAGCAGTTACCGGGCAGTGAACACTGAAGCTTTCTTT. It is translated as CASSYRAVNTEAFF.

The chain uses TRBV25-1 and TRBJ2-4; the D call may be TRBD1 or TRBD2 (5 bases each). Trimming stripped 6 bases from V and 6 bases from J, with 18 bases between. In germline, CDR1 is MGHDK, CDR2 SYGVNS. The CDR3 has 15 amino acids. The chain's CDR3 is CASSPVGDLGNIQYF. CDR3 bases: TGTGCCAGCAGCCCCGTGGGGGACCTAGGAAACATTCAGTACTTC.

This chain connects TRBV29-1 to TRBJ2-2; TRBD1 matches 9 bases. The ends lost 4 bases at V and 0 bases at J; junction bases unmatched: 6. Germline V gene sequence: CDR1 SQVTM, CDR2 ANQGSEA. The CDR3 runs to 16 residues. The CDR3 DNA sequence: TGCAGCGTTGGGCGGGACAGGGTATCGAACACCGGGGAGCTGTTTTTT. Translating it yields CSVGRDRVSNTGELFF.

V is TRBV7-3 and J is TRBJ2-6; no firm D call. The ends were cut back, 3 bases at V and 0 bases at J, with 6 bases in the middle. The CDR3 is 15 amino acids. Germline lookup yields CDR1 SGHTA and CDR2 FQGTGA. The CDR3 protein is CASSLGFSGANVLTF. The CDR3 bases are TGTGCCAGCAGCTTGGGTTTCTCTGGGGCCAACGTCCTGACTTTC.

As regards this clone: A much larger clone lies a single base off, so this may be a read error. The conserved final phenylalanine or tryptophan is absent from the CDR3, which likely points to a read error. The chain has TRBV7-9 and TRBJ1-2, with 7 bases matching TRBD1. The CDR3 runs 15 residues. The J segment lost 1 base and the V segment lost 3 bases, leaving 5 bases of the junction unmatched. Germline CDR1 SEHNR, CDR2 FQNEAQ (reference sequence). CDR3 in amino acids: CASSFGQAINYGYTI. The CDR3 DNA reads TGTGCCAGCAGCTTCGGACAGGCGATTAACTATGGCTACACCATC.

V is TRBV11-2 and J is TRBJ2-6; D ambiguous. The germline gives CDR1 SGHAT, CDR2 FQNNGV. The V end was cut by 1 base, the J end by 1 base, with 8 bases between. The CDR3 runs to 16 residues. The CDR3 is CASSLALGSGANVLTF. CDR3 nucleotide sequence: TGTGCCAGCAGCTTAGCGCTGGGGTCTGGGGCCAACGTCCTGACTTTC.